Each of the 25 T cell receptor beta chains below was sequenced from the same sample in a study of shared clonotypes between healthy human individuals. Some clones are missing from TCRdb's copy, which holds only in-frame ones; the method was immunoSEQ multiplex PCR. The data show some 1,600,000 clones, 95% to 99% seen once. Material: naive CD4+ T cells sorted from blood. Indicated subset: CD45RA+ positively selected. The receptors come from a man aged 25 to 45 in good health.

The chain carries TRBV7-3 and TRBJ2-7, with TRBD2 matching over 8 bases. CDR1 is SGHTA and CDR2 is FQGTGA in the germline V gene. The CDR3 is made up of 15 amino acids. V dropped 5 bases and J dropped 3; count of bases not matched to a gene: 9. As DNA, the CDR3 is TGTGCCAGCAGCCCTACAGCGGGAGAAAGCTACGAGCAGTACTTC. This translates into CASSPTAGESYEQYF. Full variable domain (rest looked up from reference TRBV7-3 and TRBJ2-7): GAGVSQTPSNKVTEKGKYVELRCDPISGHTALYWYRQSLGQGPEFLIYFQGTGAADDSGLPNDRFFAVRPEGSVSTLKIQRTERGDSAVYLCASSPTAGESYEQYFGPGTRLTVT.

The chain carries TRBV11-2 and TRBJ2-7, with TRBD2 identical over 9 bases. The CDR3 has 16 residues. Trimming took 5 bases from V and 2 from J; bases not matched to a gene: 10. The germline CDR1 and CDR2 sequences are SGHAT and FQNNGV. CDR3 coding DNA: TGTGCCAGCAGCAGCCCCGGGACTAGCAACCCCTACGAGCAGTACTTC. Translated: CASSSPGTSNPYEQYF.

The chain combines TRBV6-5 with TRBJ1-2; possible D gene TRBD1, 5 bases. V lost 6 bases and J 4 bases, leaving 12 bases between the germline ends. The V gene's germline CDR1 is MNHEY and CDR2 SVGAGI. The CDR3 length is 13 residues. CDR3 residues: CASSTGGIYGYTF. The CDR3 DNA sequence: TGTGCCAGCAGCACGGGGGGGATCTATGGCTACACCTTC.

This rearrangement joins TRBV4-3 to TRBJ2-7; TRBD1 might be the D (5 bases). This CDR3 has 15 residues. Trimming pared 4 bases from V and 0 bases from J, leaving 13 bases between. Germline CDR1 reads LGHNA; CDR2 reads YSLEER. CDR3 bases: TGCGCCAGCAGCCTTGAAAGGGGAATCTCCTACGAGCAGTACTTC. Protein sequence: CASSLERGISYEQYF.

The chain has TRBV11-2 and TRBJ2-3; TRBD1 agrees at 11 bases. V lost 5 bases and J lost 4; bases outside the gene matches: 2. The CDR3 length is 14 residues. Germline CDR1 is SGHAT and CDR2 is FQNNGV. The CDR3 sequence: CASSRDRGADTQYF. Written as DNA, the CDR3 is TGTGCCAGCAGCCGGGACAGGGGGGCAGATACGCAGTATTTT.

The chain combines TRBV30 with TRBJ1-1; D remains unclear. This CDR3 has 13 residues. Trimming left V 5 bases short and J 0 bases short, with 10 bases between. Per the germline V gene, CDR1 is GTSNPN and CDR2 is SVGIG (reference sequence). The CDR3 sequence is CAWQAGLNTEAFF. In DNA form, the CDR3 reads TGTGCCTGGCAGGCAGGCTTGAACACTGAAGCTTTCTTT. The variable domain in full, with the rest retrieved from reference TRBV30 and TRBJ1-1, is SQTIHQWPATLVQPVGSPLSLECTVEGTSNPNLYWYRQAAGRGLQLLFYSVGIGQISSEVPQNLSASRPQDRQFILSSKKLLLSDSGFYLCAWQAGLNTEAFFGQGTRLTVV.

V gene TRBV6-1 combines with J gene TRBJ2-1; possible D gene TRBD2, 5 bases. Trimming removed 7 bases at V and 1 base at J, with 11 bases between. The germline gives CDR1 MNHNS, CDR2 SASEGT. CDR3 length equals 14 residues. The CDR3 reads CASISGLSYNEQFF. In nucleotides, the CDR3 is TGTGCCAGCATAAGCGGCCTTTCCTACAATGAGCAGTTCTTC.

The chain is built from TRBV5-1 and TRBJ2-1; 10 bases map to TRBD2. With 5 bases clipped from V and 7 bases from J, the junction kept 6 bases outside the gene matches. Germline V gene lookup returns CDR1 SGHRS and CDR2 YFSETQ. This CDR3 spans 14 amino acids. CDR3 sequence: CASRQREGLNEQFF. CDR3 coding DNA: TGCGCCAGCAGACAGCGGGAGGGCCTAAATGAGCAGTTCTTC.

Details on this clone: One junction end does not reproduce the germline sequence, and a read error may be involved. The V and J genes are TRBV27 and TRBJ2-1; the match to TRBD2 covers 11 bases. Germline V gene sequence: CDR1 MNHEY, CDR2 SMNVEV (reference sequence). The CDR3 loop spans 15 amino acids. The CDR3 DNA reads as TGTGCCAGCAGTTTATTTGGACTAGCGGGCAATGATCAGTTCTTC. Translation gives CASSLFGLAGNDQFF.

The V gene is TRBV7-8, the J gene TRBJ1-5, with D tentatively TRBD1 (6 bases). In germline, CDR1 is SGHVS, CDR2 FQNEAQ. Trimming removed 5 bases at V and 7 bases at J, with 27 bases between. CDR3 size: 18 residues. Here the CDR3 DNA reads TGTGCCAGCAGCCTTCTTCGGCCGGGGGCTATAGCAAGCCAGCCCCAGCATTTT. As protein: CASSLLRPGAIASQPQHF.

The chain couples TRBV4-2 to TRBJ2-7, with TRBD1 identical over 7 bases. Germline lookup yields CDR1 LGHNA and CDR2 YNFKEQ. This CDR3 contains 15 residues. V shed 3 bases and J 4 bases; nucleotides not matched to a gene: 9. The chain's CDR3 is CASSQPGQQFYEQYF. CDR3 in DNA: TGTGCCAGCAGCCAGCCGGGACAGCAGTTTTACGAGCAGTACTTC.

The chain recombines TRBV27 with TRBJ2-3; possibly TRBD2 for D (6 bases). V gave up 6 bases and J gave up 4 bases, with 14 bases separating them. Germline CDR1 reads MNHEY; CDR2 reads SMNVEV (reference sequence). This CDR3 comprises 14 residues. CDR3 bases: TGTGCCAGCAGCCCTTGGGGGGTCTCAGATACGCAGTATTTT. Encoded protein: CASSPWGVSDTQYF.

The chain uses TRBV5-1 and TRBJ2-1, with 7 bases identical to TRBD2. The germline V gene encodes CDR1 SGHRS and CDR2 YFSETQ. Trimming cost V 7 bases and J 10 bases; bases outside gene matches: 17. This CDR3 is built from 15 residues. CDR3 bases: TGCGCCAGCGCGGCCAGCGGGAACCCCCAAGTAGAGCAGTTCTTC. Translation gives CASAASGNPQVEQFF.

The gene calls are TRBV19 and TRBJ1-5; a weak D match, TRBD1 (6 bases). The CDR3 runs 13 residues. Germline CDR1 and CDR2: LNHDA and SQIVND (reference sequence). V was cut by 4 bases and J by 5 bases, with 9 bases left in between. The CDR3 protein is CASSNRVDQPQHF. CDR3 nucleotide sequence: TGTGCCAGTAGTAACAGGGTCGATCAGCCCCAGCATTTT.

The chain links TRBV11-3 to TRBJ2-3; 8 bases are shared with TRBD2. Germline lookup yields CDR1 SGHNT and CDR2 YENEEA. With V trimmed by 1 base and J by 4 bases, 4 bases remained unmatched. This CDR3 is built from 15 residues. CDR3: CASSLGAGDSDTQYF. CDR3 in DNA: TGTGCCAGCAGCTTAGGAGCGGGAGACTCAGATACGCAGTATTTT.

Points on this clone: Within the sample, other DNA sequences also encode this same CDR3. V and J are TRBV9 and TRBJ2-7, with 7 bases identical to TRBD1. After removal of 0 bases from V and 0 bases from J, the junction contained 3 bases not matched to a gene. The CDR3 sequence is 15 residues long. CDR1 is SGDLS, CDR2 YYNGEE, per germline. The CDR3 region has the DNA TGTGCCAGCAGCGTAGCGGCAGGGGGCTCCTACGAGCAGTACTTC. Amino acid sequence: CASSVAAGGSYEQYF. Filled out from reference TRBV9 and TRBJ2-7, the complete variable domain reads DSGVTQTPKHLITATGQRVTLRCSPRSGDLSVYWYQQSLDQGLQFLIQYYNGEERAKGNILERFSAQQFPDLHSELNLSSLELGDSALYFCASSVAAGGSYEQYFGPGTRLTVT.

The rearrangement links TRBV5-8 to TRBJ2-7; TRBD1 is a possible D gene (5 bases). Between the trimmed V and J ends, which lost 3 bases and 3 bases, there was a span of 13 bases. In germline, CDR1 is SGHTS, CDR2 YDEGEE. The CDR3 covers 14 residues. CDR3 residues: CASSSGRHSYEQYF. CDR3 sequence (DNA): TGTGCCAGCAGCTCAGGGCGACACAGCTACGAGCAGTACTTC. Full variable domain (rest looked up from reference TRBV5-8 and TRBJ2-7): EAGVTQSPTHLIKTRGQQATLRCSPISGHTSVYWYQQALGLGLQFLLWYDEGEERNRGNFPPRFSGRQFPNYSSELNVNALELEDSALYLCASSSGRHSYEQYFGPGTRLTVT.

The chain couples TRBV18 to TRBJ2-5; D might be TRBD2 (6 bases). V was trimmed by 3 bases and J by 5 bases, leaving 19 bases between them. The CDR3 runs to 16 residues. Germline V gene sequence: CDR1 KGHSH, CDR2 LQKENI. CDR3 nucleotides: TGTGCCAGCTCACCGTGGATAGCGGCGAACGGGGAGACCCAGTACTTC. Translating gives CASSPWIAANGETQYF. The full variable domain, in which reference TRBV18 and TRBJ2-5 provide the parts outside the CDR3, is NAGVMQNPRHLVRRRGQEARLRCSPMKGHSHVYWYRQLPEEGLKFMVYLQKENIIDESGMPKERFSAEFPKEGPSILRIQQVVRGDSAAYFCASSPWIAANGETQYFGPGTRLLVL.

The V call is TRBV28, the J call TRBJ1-4, with 9 bases that match TRBD1. CDR3 length: 13 residues. Germline CDR1 is MDHEN and CDR2 is SYDVKM. J gave up 7 bases and V 8 bases, and 5 bases lay outside the gene matches. CDR3: CASHRGRVEKLFF. DNA of the CDR3: TGTGCCAGCCACAGGGGGCGCGTTGAAAAACTGTTTTTT.

This chain links TRBV12-5 with TRBJ2-5, with 9 bases lining up with TRBD2. The V gene's germline CDR1 is LGHNT and CDR2 FRNRAP. This CDR3 spans 16 amino acids. Trimming at V came to 3 bases and at J to 5 bases, leaving 10 bases not matched to a gene. The CDR3 DNA sequence: TGTGCTAGTGGTTTCGGGGGACTAGCCCCGGGGGAGACCCAGTACTTC. Its translation is CASGFGGLAPGETQYF.

This chain joins TRBV4-3 and TRBJ1-1; TRBD1 might be the D (5 bases). Germline assignment: CDR1 LGHNA and CDR2 YSLEER. The V gene lost 8 bases and the J gene lost 7 bases, with 11 bases spanning the gap. The CDR3 consists of 11 residues. This CDR3 reads CASGGGGEAFF. In DNA form, the CDR3 reads TGCGCCAGCGGGGGGGGAGGTGAAGCTTTCTTT.

The chain couples TRBV7-2 to TRBJ1-3; no clear D gene. The V and J ends lost 6 bases and 0 bases respectively, with 12 bases between them. The CDR3 sequence is 15 residues long. The germline V gene has CDR1 SGHTA and CDR2 FQGNSA. The CDR3, as DNA: TGTGCCAGCAGATCCCGACCGATCTCTGGAAACACCATATATTTT. This encodes CASRSRPISGNTIYF.

J is TRBJ2-2 and V is TRBV19; D remains unclear. Looked up from germline, CDR1 is LNHDA and CDR2 is SQIVND (reference sequence). V lost 6 bases to trimming and J lost 6 bases, with 5 bases between them. This CDR3 region has 11 residues. The CDR3 DNA is TGTGCCAGTAGGACCGCCGGGGAGCTGTTTTTT. This codes for CASRTAGELFF.

The count of this clone is one. The chain has TRBV7-9 and TRBJ1-1; D is uncertain. The CDR3 length is 15 residues. V lost 1 base and J 3 bases, leaving 12 bases between the germline ends. The germline gives CDR1 SEHNR, CDR2 FQNEAQ (reference sequence). The CDR3 sequence: CASSLGEVTYTEAFF. CDR3 sequence (DNA): TGTGCCAGCAGCTTAGGGGAGGTTACCTACACTGAAGCTTTCTTT.

The V call is TRBV7-8, the J call TRBJ1-5; D remains unclear. This CDR3 contains 15 residues. Germline V gives CDR1 SGHVS, CDR2 FQNEAQ. Deletions cut 5 bases from V and 3 bases from J, with 14 bases between. The CDR3 loop is CASSRADGVNQPQHF. CDR3 DNA sequence: TGTGCCAGCAGCAGAGCGGACGGAGTCAATCAGCCCCAGCATTTT.